One T cell receptor (beta chain) is described in this entry. The junction departs from germline at one end; a sequencing error may be responsible. Germline-derived CDR1 and CDR2 are SSHAT and FNYEAQ (reference sequence). The CDR3 sequence is 15 residues long. This record comes from a study of blood T cell repertoires in COVID-19. Methods used by the authors: Reference gene primer amplification in the assay estimated nucleated cell counts. The table came from immunoSEQ multiplex PCR; TCRdb's copy has only in-frame clones and leaves some out. The DNA gave D and trimming, while V, J and clone size come from that table. Found here are some 110,000 clones, 70% to 80% of them singletons; the top ten hold 6.2%.

The receptor was isolated from an elderly man with COVID-19, enrolled during active disease. The chain uses TRBV7-7 and TRBJ1-1, with D tentatively TRBD1 (6 bases). The source material was peripheral blood. CDR3 in amino acids: CASSPLDSPNTEAFF. The DNA for the CDR3 is TGTGCTAGCAGCCCCCTGGACAGCCCGAACACTGAAGCTTTCTTT. Supplemented by reference TRBV7-7 and TRBJ1-1, the full variable domain reads GAGVSQSPRYKVTKRGQDVTLRCDPISSHATLYWYQQALGQGPEFLTYFNYEAQPDKSGLPSDRFSAERPEGSISTLTIQRTEQRDSAMYRCASSPLDSPNTEAFFGQGTRLTVV.